What follows is one T cell receptor beta chain and its context. Generated by immunoSEQ multiplex PCR, the TCRdb table keeps only in-frame clones and is missing some. The sample lists fewer than 65,000 clones; roughly four fifths were seen once. This sample stems from a study of radiotherapy plus CTLA-4 blockade in lung cancer. People whose metastatic non-small-cell lung cancer was chemo-refractory got focal radiation along with CTLA-4 blockade by ipilimumab. V lost 6 bases to trimming and J lost 3 bases; unmatched junction nucleotides: 9. Germline-derived CDR1 and CDR2 are MDHEN and SYDVKM. There are 15 residues in the CDR3.

The V call is TRBV28, the J call TRBJ2-3, with TRBD1 matching 7 bases. The clonotype originates from a human donor with non-small cell lung cancer whose response to radiotherapy plus ipilimumab could not be evaluated. This specimen was peripheral blood, taken from a patient treated with radiotherapy plus ipilimumab. The CDR3 loop is CASRGRQGWTDTQYF. The CDR3 DNA reads TGTGCCAGCAGGGGGAGACAGGGATGGACAGATACGCAGTATTTT.